The 25 T cell receptor beta chains below all came from one sample that was sequenced in a study of T cell responses to AZD1222 COVID-19 vaccine. Profiled with immunoSEQ multiplex PCR; TCRdb holds only in-frame clones, not every one. The table records fewer than 200,000 clones, roughly nine tenths of them present only once. The input for sequencing was peripheral blood, taken 28 days after the second AZD1222 dose. These receptors were taken from an adult who received the AZD1222 COVID-19 vaccine.

This chain uses TRBV5-1 with TRBJ1-6; a possible D gene is TRBD1 (6 bases). Germline assignment: CDR1 SGHRS and CDR2 YFSETQ. The CDR3 extends over 17 amino acids. Between the trimmed V and J ends, which lost 0 bases and 6 bases, there was a span of 16 bases. The CDR3 here is CASSLVIGRGSNSPLHF. The CDR3 coding sequence is TGCGCCAGCAGCTTGGTAATCGGCAGGGGAAGTAATTCACCCCTCCACTTT. The variable domain in full, with the rest retrieved from reference TRBV5-1 and TRBJ1-6, is KAGVTQTPRYLIKTRGQQVTLSCSPISGHRSVSWYQQTPGQGLQFLFEYFSETQRNKGNFPGRFSGRQFSNSRSEMNVSTLELGDSALYLCASSLVIGRGSNSPLHFGNGTRLTVT.

The chain's CDR3 is CASSIGGAVGAFF. The CDR3 region has the DNA TGTGCCAGCAGCATAGGGGGCGCAGTTGGAGCTTTCTTT. The gene calls are TRBV5-4 and TRBJ1-1; 7 nucleotides line up with TRBD1. The CDR3 is 13 residues long. V was pared by 4 bases and J by 10 bases, with 10 bases of the junction left unmatched. The germline V gene encodes CDR1 SGHNT and CDR2 YYREEE (reference sequence).

This chain links TRBV5-1 with TRBJ2-7; 13 nucleotides line up with TRBD2. J gave up 6 bases and V 4 bases, and 7 bases lay outside the gene matches. The CDR3 contains 15 residues. Germline loops: CDR1 SGHRS, CDR2 YFSETQ. Written as DNA, the CDR3 is TGCGCCAGCAGCCCACTAGCGGGGGGGATAAGCGAGCAGTACTTC. Amino acid sequence: CASSPLAGGISEQYF.

This clone has just a few counts. V is TRBV5-4 and J is TRBJ2-1; D is unresolved. V was shortened by 7 bases and J by 4 bases, with 15 bases between the two germline ends. Germline loops: CDR1 SGHNT, CDR2 YYREEE (reference sequence). This CDR3 contains 14 residues. The CDR3, as DNA: TGTGCCAGCGGCATGGCTAGTGGATACAATGAGCAGTTCTTC. This codes for CASGMASGYNEQFF.

The rearrangement joins TRBV5-1 to TRBJ2-2; D is possibly TRBD2 (5 bases). V was pared by 1 base and J by 7 bases, with 8 bases between. Per the germline V gene, CDR1 is SGHRS and CDR2 is YFSETQ. This CDR3 spans 13 amino acids. The DNA for the CDR3 is TGCGCCAGCAGCTTGATGACTAACGGGGAGCTGTTTTTT. Amino acid sequence: CASSLMTNGELFF.

The chain joins TRBV11-2 to TRBJ1-3; TRBD1 is a possible D gene (5 bases). Germline V gives CDR1 SGHAT, CDR2 FQNNGV. V shed 2 bases and J shed 3 bases, with 11 bases lying between them. The CDR3 is 15 residues long. The CDR3 reads CASSLHGGGGNTIYF. CDR3 DNA: TGTGCCAGCAGCTTACATGGGGGAGGTGGAAACACCATATATTTT. The variable domain in full, with the rest retrieved from reference TRBV11-2 and TRBJ1-3, is EAGVAQSPRYKIIEKRQSVAFWCNPISGHATLYWYQQILGQGPKLLIQFQNNGVVDDSQLPKDRFSAERLKGVDSTLKIQPAKLEDSAVYLCASSLHGGGGNTIYFGEGSWLTVV.

The J gene is TRBJ2-7, the V gene TRBV19, with 10 bases fitting TRBD2. Per germline, CDR1 LNHDA and CDR2 SQIVND (reference sequence). The ends lost 4 bases at V and 5 bases at J; junction bases unmatched: 8. The CDR3 covers 15 residues. CDR3 bases: TGTGCCAGTAGTACCGCCAGCGGGAGGGCCCACGAGCAGTACTTC. Translating it yields CASSTASGRAHEQYF.

V gene TRBV2 combines with J gene TRBJ2-1; TRBD2 matches 10 bases. The length of the CDR3 is 14 residues. After removal of 4 bases from V and 7 bases from J, the junction contained 4 bases not matched to a gene. The germline V gene encodes CDR1 SNHLY and CDR2 FYNNEI. In nucleotides, the CDR3 is TGTGCCAGCAGTGGAGCGGGAGGGCCGAATGAGCAGTTCTTC. Translated: CASSGAGGPNEQFF. The full variable domain, rest sourced from reference TRBV2 and TRBJ2-1, is EPEVTQTPSHQVTQMGQEVILRCVPISNHLYFYWYRQILGQKVEFLVSFYNNEISEKSEIFDDQFSVERPDGSNFTLKIRSTKLEDSAMYFCASSGAGGPNEQFFGPGTRLTVL.

The chain uses TRBV7-6 and TRBJ2-7; 7 nucleotides align to TRBD2. Germline V gene lookup returns CDR1 SGHVS and CDR2 FNYEAQ. Trimming removed 5 bases from V and 2 bases from J; junction bases left unmatched: 15. CDR3 length: 17 residues. In DNA, the CDR3 is TGTGCCAGCAGCCTCGGCGGGGGAACCTATACCACCTACGAGCAGTACTTC. Its translation is CASSLGGGTYTTYEQYF.

On this clone: Germline and junction disagree at one end, which may indicate a read error. The rearrangement uses TRBV5-1 and TRBJ1-6; no definite D call. Germline V lookup: CDR1 SGHRS, CDR2 YFSETQ. The CDR3 spans 16 residues. The CDR3 reads CASSPSPSGKRSPLHF. The CDR3 bases are TGCGCCAGCAGCCCGTCGCCGTCCGGAAAAAGGTCACCTCTCCACTTT.

V is TRBV10-2 and J is TRBJ2-3; the D is unclear. Germline V gives CDR1 WSHSY, CDR2 SAAADI. The CDR3 extends over 12 amino acids. V was pared by 2 bases and J by 9 bases, with 9 bases between. The CDR3 DNA sequence: TGCGCCAGCAGTGAGAAGCGTAGCACGCAGTATTTT. Protein sequence: CASSEKRSTQYF.

The DNA of the CDR3 is TGCGCCAGCAGCTTGGGTAGACAGGTGGTCGGGTACGAGCAGTACTTC. The encoded protein is CASSLGRQVVGYEQYF. This chain uses TRBV5-1 with TRBJ2-7, with D possibly matching TRBD1 (6 bases). Germline CDR1 reads SGHRS; CDR2 reads YFSETQ. The ends were cut back, 0 bases at V and 4 bases at J, with 17 bases in the middle. This CDR3 has 16 amino acids.

The chain links TRBV18 to TRBJ1-2; 7 nucleotides match TRBD1. J lost 4 bases, V lost 4 bases, and 9 bases had no gene match. The CDR3 is made up of 15 amino acids. In germline, CDR1 is KGHSH, CDR2 LQKENI. CDR3 nucleotide sequence: TGTGCCAGCTCACGGAGGGACAGCGAAAGCTATGGCTACACCTTC. Amino acids: CASSRRDSESYGYTF.

This rearrangement joins TRBV5-5 to TRBJ2-7; 8 nucleotides match TRBD2. Germline assignment: CDR1 SGHKS and CDR2 YYEKEE (reference sequence). After removal of 6 bases from V and 0 bases from J, the junction contained 8 bases not matched to a gene. The CDR3 contains 15 residues. CDR3 sequence (DNA): TGTGCCAGCAAGCTTAGCGGGACGAGCTCCTACGAGCAGTACTTC. This codes for CASKLSGTSSYEQYF.

J is TRBJ1-1 and V is TRBV7-8, with D tentatively TRBD1 (6 bases). The CDR3 runs 14 residues. V gave up 5 bases and J gave up 3 bases, with 13 bases separating them. Germline V gives CDR1 SGHVS, CDR2 FQNEAQ. The CDR3 DNA sequence: TGTGCCAGCAGCCCCCGGGACAAGGACACTGAAGCTTTCTTT. Protein product: CASSPRDKDTEAFF.

This clone has just one count. The rearrangement uses TRBV5-1 and TRBJ1-2; TRBD1 matches 7 bases. CDR1 and CDR2 from the germline V gene are SGHRS and YFSETQ. Losses at the gene ends were 4 bases for V and 2 bases for J; bases not matched to a gene: 11. The CDR3 totals 16 residues. CDR3 in amino acids: CASSPNSLTGNYGYTF. The CDR3 DNA reads TGCGCCAGCAGCCCCAATTCCCTGACAGGGAACTATGGCTACACCTTC.

This chain uses TRBV9 with TRBJ1-1; possibly TRBD1 for D (5 bases). Germline CDR1 SGDLS, CDR2 YYNGEE. There are 17 residues in the CDR3. V was shortened by 3 bases and J by 3 bases, with 21 bases between the two germline ends. In DNA form, the CDR3 reads TGTGCCAGCAGCGCCAACTCTTTTTGGGGCGAGGACACTGAAGCTTTCTTT. This encodes CASSANSFWGEDTEAFF.

The table lists this clone with a few counts. The J gene is TRBJ2-7, the V gene TRBV11-2, with 10 positions matching TRBD1. The CDR3 sequence is 15 residues long. J gave up 3 bases and V 5 bases, and 7 bases lay outside the gene matches. Germline V gene lookup returns CDR1 SGHAT and CDR2 FQNNGV. The CDR3 here is CASSPGQGGDYEQYF. CDR3 nucleotides: TGTGCCAGCAGCCCTGGACAGGGGGGGGACTACGAGCAGTACTTC. Supplemented by reference TRBV11-2 and TRBJ2-7, the full variable domain reads EAGVAQSPRYKIIEKRQSVAFWCNPISGHATLYWYQQILGQGPKLLIQFQNNGVVDDSQLPKDRFSAERLKGVDSTLKIQPAKLEDSAVYLCASSPGQGGDYEQYFGPGTRLTVT.

V usage is TRBV6-2 or TRBV6-3 and J usage is TRBJ2-2, with 11 bases lining up with TRBD1. V lost 2 bases to trimming and J lost 6 bases; unmatched junction nucleotides: 5. CDR3 length equals 16 residues. Germline CDR1 reads MNHEY; CDR2 reads SVGEGT. The CDR3 DNA is TGTGCCAGCAGTTACCGGGACAGGGGGGGTCCCGGGGAGCTGTTTTTT. It specifies CASSYRDRGGPGELFF.

The chain uses TRBV7-9 and TRBJ2-5, with D possibly being TRBD2 (6 bases). Germline V gene sequence: CDR1 SEHNR, CDR2 FQNEAQ (reference sequence). There are 15 residues in the CDR3. V was pared by 1 base and J by 5 bases, with 14 bases between. CDR3: CASSLVRAGRETQYF. DNA for the CDR3: TGTGCCAGCAGCTTAGTTCGTGCGGGAAGGGAGACCCAGTACTTC.

J is TRBJ1-1 and V is TRBV19, with 7 bases identical to TRBD1. CDR1 is LNHDA and CDR2 is SQIVND in the germline V gene (reference sequence). J was trimmed by 11 bases and V by 9 bases; bases with no gene match: 15. This CDR3 has 13 amino acids. CDR3 nucleotides: TGTGCCAGCCAAAGGAGGGCAGGGGGGGATGCTTTCTTT. It yields the protein CASQRRAGGDAFF.

This chain joins TRBV12-3 or TRBV12-4 and TRBJ2-3; D call uncertain. Trimming took off 5 bases at V and 8 bases at J, with 14 bases between the two ends. This CDR3 has 13 residues. CDR3 in amino acids: CASSPGISSTQYF. As DNA, the CDR3 is TGTGCCAGCAGTCCGGGCATATCGAGTACGCAGTATTTT.

The chain links TRBV2 to TRBJ2-6; TRBD1 matches at 9 bases. V was clipped by 6 bases and J by 8 bases; unmatched bases: 8. Germline assignment: CDR1 SNHLY and CDR2 FYNNEI. The CDR3 extends over 15 amino acids. CDR3 in DNA: TGTGCCAGCAGGGTACAGGGGGCGAGGACCAACGTCCTGACTTTC. Its protein is CASRVQGARTNVLTF.

This clone showed up just a few times. V gene TRBV7-9 combines with J gene TRBJ1-6, with D maybe TRBD1 (6 bases). The V gene lost 1 base and the J gene lost 13 bases, with 17 bases spanning the gap. The CDR3 runs to 15 residues. Germline values: CDR1 SEHNR, CDR2 FQNEAQ (reference sequence). CDR3 nucleotides: TGTGCCAGCAGCTTAGTCCGCCAGGGGCATAGCCCCCTCCACTTT. The encoded protein is CASSLVRQGHSPLHF.

The chain couples TRBV6-1 to TRBJ2-1, with TRBD2 matching 9 bases. V lost 4 bases to trimming and J lost 0 bases; unmatched junction nucleotides: 4. CDR3 size: 16 residues. CDR1 is MNHNS and CDR2 is SASEGT in the germline V gene. CDR3: CASSALAGTSYNEQFF. The CDR3 DNA follows: TGTGCCAGCAGTGCTCTAGCGGGAACCTCCTACAATGAGCAGTTCTTC.